These 23 T cell receptor beta chains were sequenced from one sample in a study of T-cell memory formation after mild COVID-19. TCRdb analysed the 5' RACE reads with MiXCR anew, one entry per CDR3 protein. The table shows around 250,000 distinct CDR3 sequences, with approximately 15% occurring only once. Specimen: PBMCs or a T cell subset sorted from them (not recorded which). The origin of the receptors is a man aged 18 to 29 who had mild COVID-19 (a few samples of this study predate the infection). Cell type and time point are not known.

This clonotype occurred a few times. The J gene is TRBJ2-5, the V gene TRBV20-1; maybe TRBD2 (5 bases). The germline V and J ends were trimmed by 5 bases and 5 bases, with 12 bases remaining between them. CDR3 size: 12 residues. Per the germline V gene, CDR1 is DFQATT and CDR2 is SNEGSKA (reference sequence). CDR3 protein: CSAPDSPETQYF. CDR3 bases: TGCAGTGCTCCGGACTCCCCCGAGACCCAGTACTTC.

A few counts support this clonotype. The CDR3 sequence: CASSPRWRSDTQYF. The CDR3 region has the DNA TGTGCCAGCAGCCCGCGATGGCGATCAGATACGCAGTATTTT. The chain uses TRBV7-2 and TRBJ2-3; no clear D. The CDR3 sequence is 14 residues long. The V gene's germline CDR1 is SGHTA and CDR2 FQGNSA. V lost 5 bases, J lost 4 bases, and 13 bases lay in between.

This clonotype was counted only a few times. V usage is TRBV5-6 and J usage is TRBJ1-5, with D maybe TRBD1 (6 bases). Germline assignment: CDR1 SGHDT and CDR2 YYEEEE. Trimming removed 3 bases from V and 0 bases from J, with 13 bases in between. The CDR3 spans 16 residues. DNA of the CDR3: TGTGCCAGCAGCTCCAGGACAGCTTATAGCAATCAGCCCCAGCATTTT. It codes for CASSSRTAYSNQPQHF.

The rearrangement uses TRBV20-1 and TRBJ2-5; D is uncertain. Trimming stripped 8 bases from V and 0 bases from J, with 19 bases between. CDR3 size: 15 residues. CDR1 is DFQATT and CDR2 is SNEGSKA in the germline V gene (reference sequence). The chain's CDR3 is CSSPTKDANQETQYF. The DNA of the CDR3 is TGCAGTTCCCCCACGAAGGACGCTAACCAAGAGACCCAGTACTTC.

This clonotype was detected a few times. The chain couples TRBV7-9 to TRBJ2-7; TRBD2 matches 11 bases. Losses at the gene ends were 5 bases for V and 6 bases for J; bases not matched to a gene: 12. The germline CDR1 and CDR2 sequences are SEHNR and FQNEAQ (reference sequence). The CDR3 covers 16 residues. The CDR3 DNA sequence: TGTGCCAGCAGCCCCGGGACTAGCGGTGGGGAGGTCGAGCAGTACGTC. The encoded protein is CASSPGTSGGEVEQYV.

About this clonotype: The junction differs from germline at one of its ends, possibly a read error. V is TRBV7-9 and J is TRBJ2-5, with D possibly matching TRBD2 (7 bases). The germline V gene has CDR1 SEHNR and CDR2 FQNEAQ (reference sequence). This CDR3 comprises 16 residues. CDR3 bases: TGTGCCACCAGCCAAAGGGGGGGACTATCTCAGAAGACCCAGTACTTC. Its translation is CATSQRGGLSQKTQYF.

The CDR3 sequence: CASSATGPSYGYTF. CDR3 nucleotides: TGTGCCAGCAGCGCAACAGGTCCCTCCTATGGCTACACCTTC. V gene TRBV7-2 combines with J gene TRBJ1-2; a weak D match, TRBD1 (5 bases). The CDR3 extends over 14 amino acids. V lost 5 bases to trimming and J lost 4 bases, with 14 bases between them. Germline values: CDR1 SGHTA, CDR2 FQGNSA.

The rearrangement links TRBV4-3 to TRBJ2-5; the match to TRBD1 covers 8 bases. The V gene's germline CDR1 is LGHNA and CDR2 YSLEER. V lost 1 base, J lost 6 bases, and 10 bases stayed unmatched. The CDR3 is 16 amino acids. The CDR3 sequence is CASSQGILSGGKTQYF. The CDR3 bases are TGCGCCAGCAGCCAAGGCATCCTATCAGGGGGCAAGACCCAGTACTTC.

The genes are TRBV7-2 and TRBJ1-4, with TRBD1 matching over 8 bases. In germline, CDR1 is SGHTA, CDR2 FQGNSA. This CDR3 has 15 residues. Trimming removed 4 bases from V and 7 bases from J; junction bases left unmatched: 8. CDR3 residues: CASSSRTGSSEKLFF. The CDR3 DNA is TGTGCCAGCAGCTCCCGGACAGGGTCGAGTGAAAAACTGTTTTTT.

This clonotype was seen only a few times. The chain employs TRBV12-3 or TRBV12-4 and TRBJ1-1, with a weak D call TRBD1 (5 bases). The CDR3 sequence is 15 residues long. V lost 7 bases to trimming and J lost 6 bases, with 21 bases between them. CDR3 nucleotides: TGTGCCAGCAATGGGGCAGGGTCCATCGGGTCTGAAGCTTTCTTT. Its translation: CASNGAGSIGSEAFF.

In this sample, this clonotype turned up a few times. The chain is built from TRBV5-1 and TRBJ1-2, with 9 bases identical to TRBD1. Germline lookup yields CDR1 SGHRS and CDR2 YFSETQ. The CDR3 runs 17 residues. With 3 bases clipped from V and 1 base from J, the junction kept 10 bases outside the gene matches. This chain's CDR3 is CASSYFYRDRDNYGYTF. The CDR3 region has the DNA TGCGCCAGCAGCTACTTTTACCGGGACAGGGATAACTATGGCTACACCTTC.

This clonotype was counted many times. The chain is built from TRBV4-2 and TRBJ1-1; D is unclear. This CDR3 contains 14 residues. V lost 0 bases, J lost 4 bases, and 9 bases lay in between. From germline, CDR1 is LGHNA and CDR2 YNFKEQ. CDR3 DNA sequence: TGTGCCAGCAGCCAAGATCGGGCGGGCACTGAAGCTTTCTTT. Its translation is CASSQDRAGTEAFF.

V is TRBV25-1 and J is TRBJ1-1; 9 bases are a match to TRBD1. J was trimmed by 4 bases and V by 5 bases; bases with no gene match: 5. The CDR3 is 14 residues long. The germline CDR1 and CDR2 sequences are MGHDK and SYGVNS. The CDR3 DNA sequence: TGTGCCAGCAGTCAAACAGGGGGCCCCACTGAAGCTTTCTTT. This encodes CASSQTGGPTEAFF.

The genes are TRBV11-2 and TRBJ2-5; TRBD1 might be the D (5 bases). The CDR3 runs to 13 residues. The germline gives CDR1 SGHAT, CDR2 FQNNGV. The germline V and J ends were trimmed by 2 bases and 4 bases, with 8 bases remaining between them. The CDR3 DNA is TGTGCCAGCAGCTTAACCCAGGGAGAGACCCAGTACTTC. This codes for CASSLTQGETQYF.

This clonotype was seen a few times. V usage is TRBV7-9 and J usage is TRBJ1-5; unclear D gene. From germline, CDR1 is SEHNR and CDR2 FQNEAQ (reference sequence). This CDR3 is built from 15 residues. The ends were cut back, 1 base at V and 5 bases at J, with 12 bases in the middle. CDR3 residues: CASSLGLKGDQPQHF. The CDR3, as DNA: TGTGCCAGCAGCTTAGGGCTCAAGGGAGATCAGCCCCAGCATTTT.

The J gene is TRBJ2-5, the V gene TRBV4-3; D call uncertain. The germline CDR1 and CDR2 sequences are LGHNA and YSLEER. The CDR3 loop spans 15 amino acids. V lost 6 bases to trimming and J lost 0 bases, with 14 bases between them. This CDR3 is CASSRDRANQETQYF. The CDR3 coding sequence is TGCGCCAGCAGTCGTGATCGGGCCAACCAAGAGACCCAGTACTTC.

This clonotype was detected only a few times. The J gene is TRBJ2-5, the V gene TRBV7-9, with 8 bases fitting TRBD1. The ends lost 8 bases at V and 5 bases at J; junction bases unmatched: 13. Germline V CDR1 and CDR2: SEHNR, FQNEAQ (reference sequence). The length of the CDR3 is 15 residues. CDR3 in amino acids: CASFRQGASMETQYF. The DNA for the CDR3 is TGTGCCAGCTTTCGCCAGGGGGCTAGTATGGAGACCCAGTACTTC. The full variable domain, in which reference TRBV7-9 and TRBJ2-5 provide the parts outside the CDR3, is DTGVSQNPRHKITKRGQNVTFRCDPISEHNRLYWYRQTLGQGPEFLTYFQNEAQLEKSRLLSDRFSAERPKGSFSTLEIQRTEQGDSAMYLCASFRQGASMETQYFGPGTRLLVL.

This clonotype appeared many times. This chain links TRBV5-6 with TRBJ1-2; 7 bases agree with TRBD1. The length of the CDR3 is 14 residues. V was clipped by 4 bases and J by 4 bases; unmatched bases: 7. CDR1 is SGHDT, CDR2 YYEEEE, per germline. The CDR3 DNA sequence: TGTGCCAGCAGCCTGACAGGGTTTCCCTATGGCTACACCTTC. It specifies CASSLTGFPYGYTF.

The chain is built from TRBV7-2 and TRBJ1-5; D call uncertain. Trimming cost V 1 base and J 6 bases, with 13 bases left between them. The CDR3 spans 15 residues. Germline CDR1 reads SGHTA; CDR2 reads FQGNSA. CDR3 sequence: CASSLVWGLGQPQHF. The CDR3 region has the DNA TGTGCCAGCAGCTTAGTGTGGGGTTTGGGTCAGCCCCAGCATTTT.

This clonotype occurred many times. The V and J genes are TRBV5-6 and TRBJ1-1; D gene ambiguous. Germline V gives CDR1 SGHDT, CDR2 YYEEEE. Trimming took off 0 bases at V and 1 base at J, with 13 bases between the two ends. There are 16 residues in the CDR3. The CDR3 nucleotides read TGTGCCAGCAGCTTGGGGCCCCGGAGAGCGAACACTGAAGCTTTCTTT. Protein: CASSLGPRRANTEAFF. The whole variable domain, filled in from reference TRBV5-6 and TRBJ1-1, reads DAGVTQSPTHLIKTRGQQVTLRCSPKSGHDTVSWYQQALGQGPQFIFQYYEEEERQRGNFPDRFSGHQFPNYSSELNVNALLLGDSALYLCASSLGPRRANTEAFFGQGTRLTVV.

The chain employs TRBV27 and TRBJ1-2; D might be TRBD1 (5 bases). V gave up 5 bases and J gave up 8 bases, with 18 bases separating them. The CDR3 loop spans 14 amino acids. CDR1 is MNHEY, CDR2 SMNVEV, per germline (reference sequence). CDR3 in DNA: TGTGCCAGCAGTCCCCGAGCAGGGCCTCGCGGCTACACCTTC. Its protein is CASSPRAGPRGYTF.

The chain recombines TRBV20-1 with TRBJ2-5; D not certain. This CDR3 comprises 11 residues. Germline V gene sequence: CDR1 DFQATT, CDR2 SNEGSKA (reference sequence). The germline V and J ends were trimmed by 0 bases and 8 bases, with 7 bases remaining between them. Here the CDR3 DNA reads TGCAGTGCTAGAGATCGCTCTACCCAGTACTTC. It codes for CSARDRSTQYF.

J is TRBJ2-3 and V is TRBV6-2 or TRBV6-3, with 8 bases matching TRBD2. Germline lookup yields CDR1 MNHEY and CDR2 SVGEGT. The J segment lost 5 bases and the V segment lost 2 bases, leaving 15 bases of the junction unmatched. CDR3 length: 18 amino acids. The DNA of the CDR3 is TGTGCCAGCAGTTACGGGCGGGGGGCCCTAGGAAGAGGAGATACGCAGTATTTT. It translates to CASSYGRGALGRGDTQYF.